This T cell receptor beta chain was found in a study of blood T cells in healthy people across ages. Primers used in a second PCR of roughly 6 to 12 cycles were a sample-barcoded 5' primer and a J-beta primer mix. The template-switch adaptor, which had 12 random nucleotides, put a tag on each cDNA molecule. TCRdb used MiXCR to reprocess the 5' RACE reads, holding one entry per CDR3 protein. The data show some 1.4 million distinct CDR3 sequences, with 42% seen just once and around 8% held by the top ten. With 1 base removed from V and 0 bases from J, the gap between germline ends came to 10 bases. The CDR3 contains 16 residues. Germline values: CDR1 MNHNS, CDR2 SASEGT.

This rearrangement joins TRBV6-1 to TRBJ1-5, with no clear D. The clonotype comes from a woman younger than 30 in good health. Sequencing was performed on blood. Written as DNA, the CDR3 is TGTGCCAGCAGTGAAGAGGACTGGTATAGCAATCAGCCCCAGCATTTT. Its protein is CASSEEDWYSNQPQHF.